The clone carrying this TCR beta chain is medium-sized by share. Its antigen is currently unknown. Sequencing used immunoSEQ multiplex PCR; TCRdb keeps in-frame clones, though not all of them. The sample includes 97,000 or so clones, less than 95% of them seen just once. This entry is derived from a study of cytomegalovirus exposure and HLA in healthy donors. Overall study context: The 500 to 850 first-cohort repertoires and the roughly 120 validation repertoires shared the same platform, a later analysis reported.

Study results and limitations: Rare TCR sequences dominated, though some public TCRs recurred in many donors.

With 1 base removed from V and 3 bases from J, the gap between germline ends came to 15 bases. Per germline, CDR1 MNHEY and CDR2 SMNVEV (reference sequence). The CDR3 runs 16 residues. V is TRBV27 and J is TRBJ1-2; D uncertain. This TCR was recovered from a woman in her late teens or twenties in good health and CMV-seronegative. The sample taken for sequencing was PBMCs. In DNA form, the CDR3 reads TGTGCCAGCAGTTTATTCTCGTCCCCGGTGTACTATGGCTACACCTTC. Its translation is CASSLFSSPVYYGYTF.